This T cell receptor beta chain was retrieved from a study of control samples from healthy donors and cancer patients. Germline V gene data show CDR1 as SGHTA and CDR2 as FQGNSA. This CDR3 comprises 13 residues. The germline V and J ends were trimmed by 5 bases and 9 bases, with 13 bases remaining between them. Some clones are missing from TCRdb's copy, which holds only in-frame ones; the method was immunoSEQ multiplex PCR. The repertoire includes around 120,000 clones, over 75% of them detected once, and more than 6.5% sits in the top ten. The genes are TRBV7-2 and TRBJ2-2; D ambiguous. The sequence was collected from a man aged 40-55 years in good health. Sequencing was performed on blood. This CDR3 reads CASSPRPRWELFF. CDR3 DNA sequence: TGTGCCAGCAGCCCGCGGCCCCGCTGGGAGCTGTTTTTT.